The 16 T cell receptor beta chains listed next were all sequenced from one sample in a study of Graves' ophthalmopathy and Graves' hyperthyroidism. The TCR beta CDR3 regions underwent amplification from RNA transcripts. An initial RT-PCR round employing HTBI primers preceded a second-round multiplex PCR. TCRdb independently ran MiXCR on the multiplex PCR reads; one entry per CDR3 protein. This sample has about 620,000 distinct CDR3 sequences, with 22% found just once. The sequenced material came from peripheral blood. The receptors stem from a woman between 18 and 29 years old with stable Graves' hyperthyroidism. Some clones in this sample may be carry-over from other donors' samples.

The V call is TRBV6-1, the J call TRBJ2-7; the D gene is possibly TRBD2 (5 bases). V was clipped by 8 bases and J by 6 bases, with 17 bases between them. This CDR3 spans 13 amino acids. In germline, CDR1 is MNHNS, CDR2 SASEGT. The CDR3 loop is CASSDPGSGEQYF. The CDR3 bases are TGTGCCAGCTCGGACCCGGGGTCTGGCGAGCAGTACTTC.

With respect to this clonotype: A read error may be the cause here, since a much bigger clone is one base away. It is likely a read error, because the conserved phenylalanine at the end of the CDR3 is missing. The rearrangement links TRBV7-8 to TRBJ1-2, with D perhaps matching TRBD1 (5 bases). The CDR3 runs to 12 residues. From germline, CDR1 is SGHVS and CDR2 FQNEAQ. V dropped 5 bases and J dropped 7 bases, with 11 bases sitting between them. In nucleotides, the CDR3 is TGTGCCAGCAGCGAGGAACAGGTTGGCTACACCGTC. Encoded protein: CASSEEQVGYTV.

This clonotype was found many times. The CDR3 DNA reads as TGTGCCAGCAGCTTAGCCTTAACGGGAGGGCCGCGGGAGACCCAGTACTTC. Encoded protein: CASSLALTGGPRETQYF. V gene TRBV11-1 combines with J gene TRBJ2-5, with TRBD2 matching over 8 bases. Germline V lookup: CDR1 SGHAT, CDR2 FQDESV (reference sequence). There are 17 residues in the CDR3. J was trimmed by 5 bases and V by 0 bases; bases with no gene match: 11. Using reference TRBV11-1 and TRBJ2-5 for the parts outside the CDR3, the full variable domain is EAEVAQSPRYKITEKSQAVAFWCDPISGHATLYWYRQILGQGPELLVQFQDESVVDDSQLPKDRFSAERLKGVDSTLKIQPAELGDSAMYLCASSLALTGGPRETQYFGPGTRLLVL.

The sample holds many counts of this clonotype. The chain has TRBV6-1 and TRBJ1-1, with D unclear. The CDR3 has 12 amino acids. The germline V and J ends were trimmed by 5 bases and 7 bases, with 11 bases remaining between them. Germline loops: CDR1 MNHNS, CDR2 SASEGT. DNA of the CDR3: TGTGCCAGCAGTACGAGGACGGATGAAGCTTTCTTT. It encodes CASSTRTDEAFF.

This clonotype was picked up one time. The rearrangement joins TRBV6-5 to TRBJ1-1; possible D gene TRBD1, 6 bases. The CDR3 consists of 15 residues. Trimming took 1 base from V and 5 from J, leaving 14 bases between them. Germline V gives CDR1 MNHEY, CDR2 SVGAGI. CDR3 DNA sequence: TGTGCCAGCAGTTACTTACCGGGGGCCGGGACTGAAGCTTTCTTT. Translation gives CASSYLPGAGTEAFF.

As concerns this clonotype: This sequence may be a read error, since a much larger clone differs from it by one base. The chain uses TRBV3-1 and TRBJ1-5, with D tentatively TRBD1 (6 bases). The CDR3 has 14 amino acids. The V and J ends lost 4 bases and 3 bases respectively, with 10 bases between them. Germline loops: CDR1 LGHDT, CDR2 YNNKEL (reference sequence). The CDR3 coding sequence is TGTGCCAGCAGCCGGACAGATATCAATCAGCCCCAGCATTTT. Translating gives CASSRTDINQPQHF.

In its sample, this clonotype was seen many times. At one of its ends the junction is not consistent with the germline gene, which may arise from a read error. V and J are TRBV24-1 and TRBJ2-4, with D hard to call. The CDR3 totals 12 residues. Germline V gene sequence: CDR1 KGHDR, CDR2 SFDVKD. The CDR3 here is CATSDPLNIKYF. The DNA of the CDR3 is TGTGCCACCAGTGACCCCCTCAACATTAAGTACTTC.

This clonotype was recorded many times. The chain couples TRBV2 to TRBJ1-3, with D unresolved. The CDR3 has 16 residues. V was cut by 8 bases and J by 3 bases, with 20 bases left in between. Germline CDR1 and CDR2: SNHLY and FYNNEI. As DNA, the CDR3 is TGTGCCAGCTTCCCAACGGGAGCGAAGTTTGGAAACACCATATATTTT. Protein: CASFPTGAKFGNTIYF.

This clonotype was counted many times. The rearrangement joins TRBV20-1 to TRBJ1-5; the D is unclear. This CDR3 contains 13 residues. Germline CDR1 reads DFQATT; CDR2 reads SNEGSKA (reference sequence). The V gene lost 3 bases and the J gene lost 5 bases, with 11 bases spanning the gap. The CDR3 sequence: CSASGADHQPQHF. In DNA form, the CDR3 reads TGCAGTGCTAGTGGCGCAGATCATCAGCCCCAGCATTTT.

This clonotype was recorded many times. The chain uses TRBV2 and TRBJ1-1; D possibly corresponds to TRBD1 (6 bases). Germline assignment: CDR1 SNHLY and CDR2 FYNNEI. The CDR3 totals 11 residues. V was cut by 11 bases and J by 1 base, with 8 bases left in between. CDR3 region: CAGGQNTEAFF. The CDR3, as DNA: TGTGCCGGGGGACAGAACACTGAAGCTTTCTTT. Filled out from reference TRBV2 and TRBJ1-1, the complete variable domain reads EPEVTQTPSHQVTQMGQEVILRCVPISNHLYFYWYRQILGQKVEFLVSFYNNEISEKSEIFDDQFSVERPDGSNFTLKIRSTKLEDSAMYFCAGGQNTEAFFGQGTRLTVV.

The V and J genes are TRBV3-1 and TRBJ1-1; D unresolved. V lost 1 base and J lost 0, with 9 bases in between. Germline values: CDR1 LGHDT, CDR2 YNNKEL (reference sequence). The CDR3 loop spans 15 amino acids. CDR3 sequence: CASSQGPILNTEAFF. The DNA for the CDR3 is TGTGCCAGCAGCCAAGGGCCGATATTGAACACTGAAGCTTTCTTT.

CDR3 sequence: CASSYALGVAGNTIYF. The CDR3 nucleotides read TGTGCCAGCAGTTACGCACTAGGGGTGGCTGGAAACACCATATATTTT. The V gene is TRBV6-5, the J gene TRBJ1-3; possible D gene TRBD1, 5 bases. Trimming shortened V by 2 bases and J by 2 bases, and 13 bases separated the two germline ends. This CDR3 is built from 16 residues. CDR1 MNHEY and CDR2 SVGAGI come from the germline V gene.

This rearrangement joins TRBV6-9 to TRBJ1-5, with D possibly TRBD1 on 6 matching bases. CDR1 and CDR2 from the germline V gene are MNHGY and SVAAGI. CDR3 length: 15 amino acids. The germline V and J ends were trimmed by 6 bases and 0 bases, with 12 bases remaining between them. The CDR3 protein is CASSGDITSNQPQHF. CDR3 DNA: TGTGCCAGCAGCGGGGACATCACTAGCAATCAGCCCCAGCATTTT.

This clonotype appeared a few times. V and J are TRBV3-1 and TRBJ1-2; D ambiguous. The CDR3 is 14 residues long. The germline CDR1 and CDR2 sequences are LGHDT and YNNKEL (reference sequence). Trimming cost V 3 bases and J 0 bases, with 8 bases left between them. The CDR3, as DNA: TGTGCCAGCAGCCAGAGGACGGCTAACTATGGCTACACCTTC. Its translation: CASSQRTANYGYTF.

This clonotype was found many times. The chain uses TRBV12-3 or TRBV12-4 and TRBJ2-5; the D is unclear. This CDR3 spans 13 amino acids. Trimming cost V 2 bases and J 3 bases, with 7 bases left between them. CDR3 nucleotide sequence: TGTGCCAGCAGTTTATACAGCGAAGAGACCCAGTACTTC. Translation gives CASSLYSEETQYF.

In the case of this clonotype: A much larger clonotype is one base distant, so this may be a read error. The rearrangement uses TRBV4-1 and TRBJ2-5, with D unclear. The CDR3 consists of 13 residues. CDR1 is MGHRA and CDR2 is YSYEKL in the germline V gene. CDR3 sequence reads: CASSQELYETRYF. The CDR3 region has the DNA TGCGCCAGCAGCCAAGAATTGTACGAGACCCGGTACTTC.